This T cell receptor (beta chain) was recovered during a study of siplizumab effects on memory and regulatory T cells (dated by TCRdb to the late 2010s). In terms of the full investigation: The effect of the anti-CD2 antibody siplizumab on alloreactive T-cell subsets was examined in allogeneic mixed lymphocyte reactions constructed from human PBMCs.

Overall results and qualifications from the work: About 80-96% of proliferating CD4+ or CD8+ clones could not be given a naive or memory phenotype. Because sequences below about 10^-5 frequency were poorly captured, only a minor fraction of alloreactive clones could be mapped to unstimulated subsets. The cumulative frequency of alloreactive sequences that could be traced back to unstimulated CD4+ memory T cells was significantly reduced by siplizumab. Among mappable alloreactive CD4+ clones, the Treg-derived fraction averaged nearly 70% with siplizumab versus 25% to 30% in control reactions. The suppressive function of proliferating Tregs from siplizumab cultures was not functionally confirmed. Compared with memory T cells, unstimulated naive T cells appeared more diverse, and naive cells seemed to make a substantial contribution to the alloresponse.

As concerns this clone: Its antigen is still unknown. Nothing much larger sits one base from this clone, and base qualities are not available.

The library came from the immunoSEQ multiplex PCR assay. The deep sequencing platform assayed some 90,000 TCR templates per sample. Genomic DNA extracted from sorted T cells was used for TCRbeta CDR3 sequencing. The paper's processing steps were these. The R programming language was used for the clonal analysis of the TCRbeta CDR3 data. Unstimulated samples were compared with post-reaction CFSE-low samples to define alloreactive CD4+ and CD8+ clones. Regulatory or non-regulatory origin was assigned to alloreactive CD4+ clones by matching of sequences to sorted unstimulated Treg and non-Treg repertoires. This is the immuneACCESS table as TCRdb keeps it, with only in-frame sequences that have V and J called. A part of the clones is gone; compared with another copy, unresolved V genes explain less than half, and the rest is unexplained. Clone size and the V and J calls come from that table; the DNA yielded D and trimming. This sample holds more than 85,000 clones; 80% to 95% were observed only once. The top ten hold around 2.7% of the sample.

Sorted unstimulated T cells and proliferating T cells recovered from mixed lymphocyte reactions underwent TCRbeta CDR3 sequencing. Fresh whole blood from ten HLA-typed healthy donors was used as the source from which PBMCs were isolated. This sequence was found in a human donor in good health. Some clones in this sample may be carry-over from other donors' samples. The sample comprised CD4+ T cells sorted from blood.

In nucleotides, the sequence is TGTGCCAGCAGGAAACAGGGGGAGACGGGTTATTCACCCCTCCACTTT. Its translation reads: CASRKQGETGYSPLHF. The chain employs TRBV2 and TRBJ1-6; the junction holds 8 bases that match TRBD1. Trimming leaves V shorter by 6 bases and J shorter by 8 bases, with the junction holding 12 bases beyond the gene matches. From the cysteine up to the phenylalanine, the CDR3 has a length of 16 residues. Here the CDR3 DNA is all that survives: 48 bases in frame from base 1. As encoded in the germline V gene, CDR1 is SNHLY while CDR2 is FYNNEI.